Shown below are 8 T cell receptor beta chains from a single sample sequenced in a study of blood T cell repertoires in COVID-19. TCRdb's copy holds only in-frame clones and misses some; the assay was immunoSEQ multiplex PCR. The data show roughly 93,000 clones, about 84% seen once. Sequenced input: peripheral blood. The source of these receptors is a woman aged 80 or older with acute or convalescent COVID-19.

The V call is TRBV14, the J call TRBJ2-2; D possibly corresponds to TRBD1 (5 bases). CDR3 length: 15 amino acids. Looked up from germline, CDR1 is SGHDN and CDR2 is FVKESK. Trimming removed 4 bases from V and 6 bases from J, with 15 bases in between. The CDR3 nucleotides are TGTGCCAGCAGCCCCCCGGGCCTAGGGGCCGGGGAGCTGTTTTTT. It yields the protein CASSPPGLGAGELFF.

The J gene is TRBJ1-1, the V gene TRBV18, with 7 nucleotides matching TRBD1. The J segment lost 1 base and the V segment lost 3 bases, leaving 5 bases of the junction unmatched. The CDR3 covers 15 residues. Germline assignment: CDR1 KGHSH and CDR2 LQKENI. The CDR3 DNA reads TGTGCCAGCTCACCCTTACAGGGGCGGAACACTGAAGCTTTCTTT. Encoded protein: CASSPLQGRNTEAFF.

This sequence joins TRBV24-1 and TRBJ2-2; 7 bases match TRBD1. This CDR3 spans 17 amino acids. Germline lookup yields CDR1 KGHDR and CDR2 SFDVKD. The ends lost 4 bases at V and 5 bases at J; junction bases unmatched: 12. CDR3 residues: CATSDPTGQQNTGELFF. For the CDR3, the DNA is TGTGCCACCAGTGACCCCACGGGACAGCAAAATACCGGGGAGCTGTTTTTT.

CDR3 in amino acids: CASSLRNRVGNTIYF. The CDR3 bases are TGTGCCAGCAGCCTCAGAAACAGGGTTGGAAACACCATATATTTT. The V call is TRBV9, the J call TRBJ1-3; weak D call: TRBD1 (6 bases). Germline V CDR1 and CDR2: SGDLS, YYNGEE. V was cut by 4 bases and J by 3 bases, with 14 bases left in between. CDR3 length: 15 residues.

The chain carries TRBV7-2 and TRBJ2-7; 9 bases line up with TRBD2. Looked up from germline, CDR1 is SGHTA and CDR2 is FQGNSA. The CDR3 covers 14 residues. Losses at the gene ends were 4 bases for V and 11 bases for J; bases not matched to a gene: 12. CDR3 region: CASSSTAGGPVKYF. DNA for the CDR3: TGTGCCAGCAGCTCCACTGCGGGGGGGCCTGTCAAGTACTTC. Filled out from reference TRBV7-2 and TRBJ2-7, the complete variable domain reads GAGVSQSPSNKVTEKGKDVELRCDPISGHTALYWYRQSLGQGLEFLIYFQGNSAPDKSGLPSDRFSAERTGGSVSTLTIQRTQQEDSAVYLCASSSTAGGPVKYFGPGTRLTVT.

In its sample, this clone was seen a few times. J is TRBJ1-2 and V is TRBV7-9; 10 bases match TRBD1. CDR3 size: 16 residues. The V and J ends lost 5 bases and 4 bases, in that order; junction bases with no gene match: 10. Germline V CDR1 and CDR2: SEHNR, FQNEAQ (reference sequence). In DNA form, the CDR3 reads TGTGCCAGCAGCCTCCGGGACAGGGGACGAGGCTATGGCTACACCTTC. Translation gives CASSLRDRGRGYGYTF.

The rearrangement uses TRBV5-8 and TRBJ2-6, with 8 bases identical to TRBD1. The germline gives CDR1 SGHTS, CDR2 YDEGEE. CDR3 size: 17 residues. Trimming cost V 3 bases and J 0 bases; bases outside gene matches: 5. CDR3 DNA: TGTGCCAGCAGCTGGCGGACAGGGCGCTCTGGGGCCAACGTCCTGACTTTC. It translates to CASSWRTGRSGANVLTF.

This chain connects TRBV2 to TRBJ2-1; TRBD2 aligns across 10 bases. CDR1 and CDR2 (germline): SNHLY, FYNNEI. V shed 3 bases and J 9 bases; nucleotides not matched to a gene: 14. This CDR3 is built from 17 residues. The chain's CDR3 is CASSDVVAGGSSREQFF. In DNA form, the CDR3 reads TGTGCCAGCAGTGATGTGGTAGCGGGGGGCTCCAGTCGTGAGCAGTTCTTC.